This T cell receptor beta chain comes out of a study of cytomegalovirus exposure and HLA in healthy donors. V lost 2 bases and J lost 0; bases outside the gene matches: 4. Germline CDR1 LNHDA, CDR2 SQIVND (reference sequence). The CDR3 contains 16 residues. Primers: 60 Vbeta forward and 13 Jbeta reverse. Data came from immunoSEQ multiplex PCR; TCRdb stores just in-frame clones and leaves some out. The sample shows about 250,000 clones, approximately 91% of them seen only once. V gene TRBV19 combines with J gene TRBJ2-1; the match to TRBD2 covers 7 bases. Input material: PBMCs. This TCR derives from a girl aged 2 to 10 in good health and CMV-seronegative. The CDR3 DNA reads as TGTGCCAGTAGTATAAGCGGGGCTCTCTCCTACAATGAGCAGTTCTTC. Residues: CASSISGALSYNEQFF.